This is a list of T cell receptor beta chains from one sample in a study of CD8 T cells in ankylosing spondylitis. TCRdb called the 5' RACE reads again in MiXCR, with one record for every CDR3 protein. The sample yields about 240,000 distinct CDR3 sequences, about 10% seen once. Input material: blood, either unsorted or a sorted T cell fraction (not recorded which). All receptors derive from a male donor with ankylosing spondylitis or in good health (not recorded which). The CDR3 runs from the conserved cysteine through the conserved F or W. The D gene is left open where the match is weak. For some rows the clone size is stated as once, few or many, or as a class when expanded; others skip it.

abundance,d_gene,j_gene,v_gene,CDR3aa,CDR3nt
many,TRBD1,TRBJ2-3,TRBV29-1,CSVEVKQGNSDTQYF,TGCAGCGTTGAAGTCAAACAGGGGAACTCAGATACGCAGTATTTT
NA,NA,TRBJ1-1,TRBV6-6,CAREAEAFF,TGTGCCAGAGAGGCTGAAGCTTTCTTT
few,NA,TRBJ2-1,TRBV20-1,CCATLRGQSSYNEQFF,TGCTGTGCTACTTTGCGGGGCCAAAGCTCCTACAATGAGCAGTTCTTC
many,NA,TRBJ1-1,TRBV28,CASSEGGDTEAFF,TGTGCCAGCAGTGAGGGGGGGGACACTGAAGCTTTCTTT
many,NA,TRBJ2-2,TRBV7-7,CASSLDLNTGELFF,TGTGCCAGCAGCTTAGACCTAAACACCGGGGAGCTGTTTTTT
few,NA,TRBJ1-1,TRBV28,CAGSFRAKGSTEAFF,TGTGCCGGGTCTTTCAGGGCGAAGGGTAGCACTGAAGCTTTCTTT
many,NA,TRBJ1-6,TRBV5-1,CASLPEPQGRYNSPLHF,TGCGCCAGCCTCCCCGAACCGCAGGGACGGTATAATTCACCCCTCCACTTT
few,NA,TRBJ1-1,TRBV2,CASSEGVAFF,TGTGCCAGCAGTGAGGGAGTAGCTTTCTTT
many,NA,TRBJ2-3,TRBV7-2,CASSLIGKSTDTQYF,TGTGCCAGCAGCTTAATCGGGAAGAGCACAGATACGCAGTATTTT
many,TRBD1,TRBJ1-6,TRBV3-1,CASSRSDRADNSPLHF,TGTGCCAGCAGCCGTTCGGACAGGGCTGATAATTCACCCCTCCACTTT
many,NA,TRBJ1-2,TRBV9,CASSVAGIGYGYTF,TGTGCCAGCAGCGTAGCAGGGATTGGCTATGGCTACACCTTC
NA,TRBD1,TRBJ2-7,TRBV4-1,CASSQVDRGSYEQYF,TGCGCCAGCAGCCAAGTAGACAGGGGAAGCTACGAGCAGTACTTC
many,NA,TRBJ1-2,TRBV5-1,CASSVGTDYGYTF,TGCGCCAGCAGCGTCGGAACAGACTATGGCTACACCTTC
many,NA,TRBJ1-5,TRBV11-3,CASSLAWGAPGNQPQHF,TGTGCCAGCAGCTTAGCCTGGGGCGCACCAGGTAATCAGCCCCAGCATTTT
NA,TRBD2,TRBJ2-3,TRBV7-2,CASSAGGGATDTQYF,TGTGCCAGCAGCGCTGGCGGGGGGGCGACAGATACGCAGTATTTT
many,NA,TRBJ1-2,TRBV20-1,CSATGNYGYTF,TGCAGTGCCACAGGCAACTATGGCTACACCTTC
few,NA,TRBJ1-2,TRBV29-1,CSVWETYNYGYTF,TGCAGCGTTTGGGAAACTTATAACTATGGCTACACCTTC
many,TRBD1,TRBJ2-7,TRBV5-1,CASSPGTGPHEQYF,TGCGCCAGCAGCCCCGGGACAGGGCCCCACGAGCAGTACTTC
many,NA,TRBJ1-1,TRBV28,CASSSIRNMNTEAFF,TGTGCCAGCAGTTCTATTCGGAATATGAACACTGAAGCTTTCTTT
many,NA,TRBJ1-1,TRBV20-1,CSANGDTRNTEAFF,TGCAGTGCAAATGGGGACACCCGGAACACTGAAGCTTTCTTT
many,NA,TRBJ2-7,TRBV5-1,CASSLVISSYEQYF,TGCGCCAGCAGCTTGGTTATTAGCTCCTACGAGCAGTACTTC
many,NA,TRBJ2-3,TRBV5-1,CASSLSLRTDTQYF,TGCGCCAGCAGCTTGTCCCTGCGCACAGATACGCAGTATTTT
few,TRBD1,TRBJ2-7,TRBV7-2,CASSLATGVVYEQYF,TGTGCCAGCAGCTTAGCTACAGGGGTGGTCTACGAGCAGTACTTC
few,TRBD1,TRBJ1-5,TRBV5-5,CASSRTGENSNQPQHF,TGTGCCAGCAGCCGGACAGGGGAGAATAGCAATCAGCCCCAGCATTTT
many,TRBD2,TRBJ2-1,TRBV10-3,CAISDPGTSGGNEQFF,TGTGCCATCAGTGACCCCGGGACTAGCGGGGGAAATGAGCAGTTCTTC
NA,TRBD2,TRBJ2-3,TRBV12-3/TRBV12-4,CATRLAGGTDTQYF,TGTGCCACCCGACTAGCGGGAGGAACAGATACGCAGTATTTT
NA,NA,TRBJ2-3,TRBV11-1,CASSSIVLGGLKKDTQYF,TGTGCCAGCAGCTCCATCGTTCTCGGGGGGCTCAAGAAGGATACGCAGTATTTT
many,NA,TRBJ1-2,TRBV5-1,CASSPGQSLRGYGYTF,TGCGCCAGCAGCCCCGGACAGTCCCTCCGGGGCTATGGCTACACCTTC
many,NA,TRBJ2-1,TRBV5-1,CASRLGSADYNEQFF,TGCGCCAGCAGATTGGGATCGGCGGATTACAATGAGCAGTTCTTC
many,NA,TRBJ1-3,TRBV5-1,CASRQTGNTIYF,TGCGCCAGCAGACAGACTGGAAACACCATATATTTT
many,NA,TRBJ2-1,TRBV5-6,CASSVGPYNEQFF,TGTGCCAGCAGCGTGGGACCTTACAATGAGCAGTTCTTC
NA,NA,TRBJ1-5,TRBV24-1,CATSDSGGGTYQPQHF,TGTGCCACCAGTGATTCGGGTGGGGGGACCTATCAGCCCCAGCATTTT
many,TRBD2,TRBJ2-1,TRBV9,CASSVTGRPDNEQFF,TGTGCCAGCAGCGTAACCGGGAGGCCCGACAATGAGCAGTTCTTC
NA,NA,TRBJ1-4,TRBV20-1,CRGHAPGSGGEKLFF,TGCAGGGGCCACGCTCCCGGCTCCGGTGGCGAAAAACTGTTTTTT